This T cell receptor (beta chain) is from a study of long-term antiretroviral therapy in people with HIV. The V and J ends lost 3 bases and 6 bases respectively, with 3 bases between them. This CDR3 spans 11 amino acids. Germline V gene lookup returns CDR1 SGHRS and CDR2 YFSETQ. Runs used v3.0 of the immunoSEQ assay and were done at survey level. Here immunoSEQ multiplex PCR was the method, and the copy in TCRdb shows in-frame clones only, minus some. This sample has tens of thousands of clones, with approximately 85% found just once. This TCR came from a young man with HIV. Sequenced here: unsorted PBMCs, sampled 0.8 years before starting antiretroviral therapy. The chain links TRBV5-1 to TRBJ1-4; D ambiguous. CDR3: CASSSDEKLFF. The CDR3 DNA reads TGCGCCAGCAGCTCCGATGAAAAACTGTTTTTT.